This is a list of T cell receptor beta chains from one sample in a study of cytomegalovirus exposure and HLA in healthy donors. Data came from immunoSEQ multiplex PCR; TCRdb stores just in-frame clones and leaves some out. The sample contains about 130,000 clones, 70% of which appear only once. The sequencing input was PBMCs. The origin of the receptors is a woman in her fifties or sixties in good health and CMV-seropositive. CDR3s include the opening cysteine and the closing phenylalanine or tryptophan. The order of the fields is V gene, clone size, CDR3 length, D gene, J gene, CDR3 DNA, CDR3 protein. The D gene is left open where the match is weak. For some rows the clone size is stated as once, few or many, or as a class when expanded; others skip it.

>TRBV10-3|NA|16|TRBD2|TRBJ2-2
TGTGCCATCAAAGTAACTAGCGGGGTGAACACCGGGGAGCTGTTTTTT
CAIKVTSGVNTGELFF
>TRBV7-6|NA|16|TRBD2|TRBJ2-3
TGTGCCAGCAGCCCGGGACTAGCGGGAGCCCAAGATACGCAGTATTTT
CASSPGLAGAQDTQYF
>TRBV19|NA|15|NA|TRBJ1-1
TGTGCCACTAGACTTTTCGGACAGATGAACACTGAAGCTTTCTTT
CATRLFGQMNTEAFF
>TRBV19|NA|15|NA|TRBJ2-5
TGTGCCAGTAGTGACCGGAGTCCCGGGAAGGAGACCCAGTACTTC
CASSDRSPGKETQYF
>TRBV30|NA|15|NA|TRBJ1-3
TGTGCCTGGAGGGCAGGGCCCAACTCTGGAAACACCATATATTTT
CAWRAGPNSGNTIYF
>TRBV28|NA|16|TRBD1|TRBJ1-2
TGTGCCAGCAGTTCCACGGGAACCGGGACAGGCTATGGCTACACCTTC
CASSSTGTGTGYGYTF
>TRBV27|NA|15|NA|TRBJ2-7
TGTGCCAGCAGTCTTAGCGCGAGCCGGAGATACGAGCAGTACTTC
CASSLSASRRYEQYF
>TRBV6-1|NA|13|NA|TRBJ2-7
TGTGCCAGCTCAAGAGCACGGTCCTACGAGCAGTACTTC
CASSRARSYEQYF
>TRBV7-2|NA|15|TRBD2|TRBJ2-1
TGTGCCAGCAGCGCTACCGGGACTATACTGAATGAGCAGTTCTTC
CASSATGTILNEQFF
>TRBV7-9|NA|15|TRBD1|TRBJ1-1
TGTGCCAGCAGCCCCGGGACAGGGGTCGGGACTGAAGCTTTCTTT
CASSPGTGVGTEAFF
>TRBV19|few|15|TRBD1|TRBJ2-5
TGTGCCAGTAGGACCTTGGACAGGGGTTGGGAGACCCAGTACTTC
CASRTLDRGWETQYF
>TRBV6-5|NA|15|NA|TRBJ1-5
TGTGCCAGCAGTTACTCCGGGGGTAGCAATCAGCCCCAGCATTTT
CASSYSGGSNQPQHF
>TRBV6-5|NA|14|NA|TRBJ2-1
TGTGCCATCGCCAGGCAGGGCTCCTACAATGAGCAGTTCTTC
CAIARQGSYNEQFF
>TRBV6-5|NA|12|NA|TRBJ1-1
TGTGCCAGCAGCCCAGACGGGGGGGAAGGTTTCTTT
CASSPDGGEGFF
>TRBV28|NA|15|NA|TRBJ1-1
TGTGCCAGCAGTTTAATCGGGAGCGGGAACACTGAAGCTTTCTTT
CASSLIGSGNTEAFF
>TRBV9|NA|16|NA|TRBJ1-1
TGTGCCAGCAGCGACGAATCACAGGGAGGGAAAAATCAAGCTTTCTTT
CASSDESQGGKNQAFF
>TRBV28|NA|13|NA|TRBJ2-7
TGTGCCAGCAGTTTAACAGGTCGTCGGGAGCAGTACTTC
CASSLTGRREQYF
>TRBV7-6|NA|14|NA|TRBJ1-1
TGTGCCAGCAGCTTAGGACAGCTGAACACTGAAGCTTTCTTT
CASSLGQLNTEAFF
>TRBV18|NA|18|TRBD2|TRBJ2-7
TGTGCCAGCTCACCACTCCCCCCTCAGCGGGAGAGATCCTACGAGCAGTACTTC
CASSPLPPQRERSYEQYF
>TRBV18|few|15|NA|TRBJ2-5
TGTGCCAGCTCACCAGCAGGCGACGGTAAAGAGACCCAGTACTTC
CASSPAGDGKETQYF
>TRBV18|NA|13|NA|TRBJ1-2
TGTGCCAGCTCACCCGAGGACAGCTATGGCTACACCTTC
CASSPEDSYGYTF
>TRBV5-5|NA|16|NA|TRBJ1-5
TGTGCCAGCAGCAAATTGGAGGCAGCCAGCAATCAGCCCCAGCATTTT
CASSKLEAASNQPQHF
>TRBV2|NA|14|TRBD2|TRBJ2-5
TGTGCCAGCAGTCCTAGCGGGAGATGGGAGACCCAGTACTTC
CASSPSGRWETQYF
>TRBV5-6|NA|19|NA|TRBJ1-1
TGTGCCAGCAGCTTGGCCACCCGGGTTTTCTTTCAGGGTGCCGCTGAAGCTTTCTTT
CASSLATRVFFQGAAEAFF
>TRBV5-4|NA|15|TRBD1|TRBJ2-7
TGTGCCAGCAGCACCCCGGGACAGGGGGCATACGAGCAGTACTTC
CASSTPGQGAYEQYF
>TRBV30|NA|14|TRBD1|TRBJ1-4
TGTGCCTGGAGTACCGGGACAGTACGCGAAAAACTGTTTTTT
CAWSTGTVREKLFF
>TRBV2|NA|15|TRBD1|TRBJ1-4
TGTGCCAGCAGTGGGGACAGGGCCTTTGAAGAAAAACTGTTTTTT
CASSGDRAFEEKLFF
>TRBV28|NA|13|NA|TRBJ1-1
TGTGCCAGCAGTCCCTCCCTGAACAGCAAAGCTTTCTTT
CASSPSLNSKAFF
>TRBV30|NA|14|NA|TRBJ1-2
TGTGCCTGGAGTGTAGGCAGGGGCGGCGGTGGCTACACCTTC
CAWSVGRGGGGYTF
>TRBV5-6|NA|14|TRBD1|TRBJ2-1
TGTGCCAGCAGCCGGGACAGGGGTAGCGATGAGCAGTTCTTC
CASSRDRGSDEQFF
>TRBV11-2|NA|14|NA|TRBJ2-1
TGTGCCAGCAGCTTACTAGTTTCCATAAATGAGCAGTTCTTC
CASSLLVSINEQFF
>TRBV5-1|NA|15|TRBD2|TRBJ2-2
TGCGCCAGCAGTTCAAGCGGGAGGGCCCCCGGGGAGCTGTTTTTT
CASSSSGRAPGELFF
>TRBV27|few|14|NA|TRBJ1-1
TGTGCCAGCAGTTTATGGGGACAGAACACTGAAGCTTTCTTT
CASSLWGQNTEAFF
>TRBV19|NA|14|TRBD1|TRBJ1-1
TGTGCCAGTAGTATAGGGAGGGACAGAGGTGAAGCTTTCTTT
CASSIGRDRGEAFF
>TRBV10-3|NA|15|NA|TRBJ1-1
TGTGCCATCAGTGACCCACAGGGAGGGGGCACTGAAGCTTTCTTT
CAISDPQGGGTEAFF
>TRBV5-8|NA|15|TRBD1|TRBJ2-1
TGTGCCAGCAGCGATCCGGGACAGGGGTACAATGAGCAGTTCTTC
CASSDPGQGYNEQFF
>TRBV29-1|NA|14|TRBD2|TRBJ2-1
TGCAGCGTTGAATTGCTAGCGGGAGTAACCGAGCAGTTCTTC
CSVELLAGVTEQFF
>TRBV6-5|NA|13|NA|TRBJ1-1
TGTGCCAGCAGTAGACTGACCCACACTGAAGCTTTCTTT
CASSRLTHTEAFF
>TRBV28|NA|13|TRBD1|TRBJ2-5
TGTGCCAGCAGGGAGACAGGGTGGGAGACCCAGTACTTC
CASRETGWETQYF